The 31 T cell receptor beta chains below come from one sample, sequenced in a study of regulatory T cells in long-lasting Graves disease. Arm-PCR of CDR3 regions and iRepertoire HTBI primers were the basis on which TCR beta libraries were built. TCRdb recomputed calls from the multiplex PCR reads with MiXCR, one row per CDR3 protein. The sample records 440,000 or so distinct CDR3 sequences, about 15% being singletons. This sample's time point: newly diagnosed GD, antithyroid drugs for less than 3 months. The TCR library used RNA extracted from PBMCs. A further study also used this sample, focusing on T cells in Graves' hyperthyroidism and ophthalmopathy.

The material sequenced was peripheral blood mononuclear cells (PBMCs), taken at new diagnosis, from a patient treated with antithyroid drugs. Receptors were obtained from a woman aged 25-40 years with Graves disease.

CDR3 amino acids: CASSLFARIRPNYGYTF. CDR3 in DNA: TGTGCCAGCAGCTTGTTCGCGAGAATCCGACCAAACTATGGCTACACCTTC. This chain links TRBV5-8 with TRBJ1-2, with D unresolved. CDR1 is SGHTS and CDR2 is YDEGEE in the germline V gene. CDR3 size: 17 residues. Trimming took 1 base from V and 2 from J, leaving 18 bases between them. The full variable domain, completed using reference TRBV5-8 and TRBJ1-2, is EAGVTQSPTHLIKTRGQQATLRCSPISGHTSVYWYQQALGLGLQFLLWYDEGEERNRGNFPPRFSGRQFPNYSSELNVNALELEDSALYLCASSLFARIRPNYGYTFGSGTRLTVV.

This rearrangement joins TRBV10-3 to TRBJ2-3; D unclear. There are 17 residues in the CDR3. V lost 6 bases and J 2 bases, leaving 21 bases between the germline ends. Germline V gives CDR1 ENHRY, CDR2 SYGVKD. CDR3 nucleotides: TGTGCCATCAGGGATGCGACATTGGCTGGGTACACAGATACGCAGTATTTT. Its protein is CAIRDATLAGYTDTQYF.

The chain joins TRBV11-2 to TRBJ2-1, with D uncertain. The CDR3 is made up of 14 amino acids. V dropped 4 bases and J dropped 8 bases, with 15 bases sitting between them. The V gene's germline CDR1 is SGHAT and CDR2 FQNNGV. This CDR3 is CASSSPGSPDEQFF. In DNA form, the CDR3 reads TGTGCCAGCAGCTCGCCGGGTAGCCCCGATGAGCAGTTCTTC. The full variable domain, completed using reference TRBV11-2 and TRBJ2-1, is EAGVAQSPRYKIIEKRQSVAFWCNPISGHATLYWYQQILGQGPKLLIQFQNNGVVDDSQLPKDRFSAERLKGVDSTLKIQPAKLEDSAVYLCASSSPGSPDEQFFGPGTRLTVL.

This clonotype was observed at least ten times. The V and J genes are TRBV6-5 and TRBJ1-5; the D gene is possibly TRBD1 (6 bases). Trimming shortened V by 4 bases and J by 5 bases, and 12 bases separated the two germline ends. Germline loops: CDR1 MNHEY, CDR2 SVGAGI. This CDR3 is built from 14 residues. The CDR3 sequence is CASSFRGEDQPQHF. CDR3 DNA sequence: TGTGCCAGCAGTTTCAGGGGAGAGGATCAGCCCCAGCATTTT.

V and J are TRBV12-3 or TRBV12-4 and TRBJ1-2; D may be TRBD1 (5 bases). Trimming took off 7 bases at V and 5 bases at J, with 17 bases between the two ends. The CDR3 sequence is 14 residues long. The CDR3 loop is CASTKQGGIYGYTF. DNA for the CDR3: TGTGCCAGCACCAAGCAGGGAGGCATTTATGGCTACACCTTC.

A few counts support this clonotype. The gene calls are TRBV20-1 and TRBJ2-1; no definite D call. The CDR3 spans 12 residues. V shed 3 bases and J shed 5 bases, with 8 bases lying between them. Germline-derived CDR1 and CDR2 are DFQATT and SNEGSKA (reference sequence). DNA of the CDR3: TGCAGTGCTAGGCTAACCCACAATGAGCAGTTCTTC. Amino acids: CSARLTHNEQFF.

This clonotype occurred many times. A read error may produce the germline difference seen at one junction end. This CDR3 reads CASSQGRVRTSGIMF. The CDR3 DNA sequence: TGTGCCAGCAGCCAAGGAAGGGTCCGGACTAGCGGGATAATGTTT. This chain joins TRBV14 and TRBJ2-3; 12 nucleotides align to TRBD2. CDR3 length: 15 amino acids. The V gene's germline CDR1 is SGHDN and CDR2 FVKESK.

This chain uses TRBV29-1 with TRBJ1-2, with TRBD1 matching over 8 bases. Germline V gives CDR1 SQVTM, CDR2 ANQGSEA. The CDR3 sequence is 18 residues long. The ends lost 3 bases at V and 3 bases at J; junction bases unmatched: 18. CDR3 DNA: TGCAGCGTTGAGGGACTACTTAACCAGGACAGGGAATACTATGGCTACACCTTC. Amino acid sequence: CSVEGLLNQDREYYGYTF. The complete variable domain, with remaining parts taken from reference TRBV29-1 and TRBJ1-2, reads SAVISQKPSRDICQRGTSLTIQCQVDSQVTMMFWYRQQPGQSLTLIATANQGSEATYESGFVIDKFPISRPNLTFSTLTVSNMSPEDSSIYLCSVEGLLNQDREYYGYTFGSGTRLTVV.

This chain connects TRBV5-5 to TRBJ2-1; weak D call: TRBD2 (5 bases). Between the trimmed V and J ends, which lost 3 bases and 3 bases, there was a span of 13 bases. CDR3 size: 15 residues. Germline V gene sequence: CDR1 SGHKS, CDR2 YYEKEE (reference sequence). In DNA form, the CDR3 reads TGTGCCAGCAGCTCGTGGCGGGCTCGCTACAATGAGCAGTTCTTC. Translation gives CASSSWRARYNEQFF.

On this clonotype itself: A much larger clonotype is one base distant, so this may be a read error. This CDR3 is missing its conserved last phenylalanine or tryptophan, likely due to a read error. This chain uses TRBV12-3 or TRBV12-4 with TRBJ2-7; D remains unclear. The ends were cut back, 2 bases at V and 3 bases at J, with 20 bases in the middle. CDR3 size: 17 residues. The CDR3 DNA follows: TGTGCCAGCAGTTTAAAATGGGGTGGTGCCTCCCACTACGAGCAGTACTCC. This translates into CASSLKWGGASHYEQYS.

This clonotype has at least ten counts. The rearrangement joins TRBV6-9 to TRBJ2-1, with 11 bases aligning to TRBD2. Unmatched junction bases numbered 10, after V lost 3 bases and J lost 6 bases. The germline V gene has CDR1 MNHGY and CDR2 SVAAGI. This CDR3 has 17 amino acids. As DNA, the CDR3 is TGTGCCAGCAGTTACACACTTAGCGGGAGGGCCTTCAATGAGCAGTTCTTC. It encodes CASSYTLSGRAFNEQFF.

The chain uses TRBV5-1 and TRBJ2-7; 8 bases line up with TRBD2. Trimming cost V 5 bases and J 2 bases; bases outside gene matches: 6. There are 14 residues in the CDR3. CDR1 is SGHRS and CDR2 is YFSETQ in the germline V gene. DNA for the CDR3: TGCGCCAGCAGATCAAGCGGGAGCCCCTACGAGCAGTACTTC. Amino acids: CASRSSGSPYEQYF.

The J gene is TRBJ2-2, the V gene TRBV7-2, with D possibly being TRBD1 or TRBD2 (5 bases each). Looked up from germline, CDR1 is SGHTA and CDR2 is FQGNSA. The CDR3 consists of 15 residues. The V and J ends lost 3 bases and 8 bases respectively, with 16 bases between them. CDR3 in amino acids: CASSFGDLPPGELFF. The CDR3 nucleotides are TGTGCCAGCAGCTTCGGGGACCTGCCGCCGGGGGAGCTGTTTTTT. The variable domain in full, completed from reference TRBV7-2 and TRBJ2-2, reads GAGVSQSPSNKVTEKGKDVELRCDPISGHTALYWYRQSLGQGLEFLIYFQGNSAPDKSGLPSDRFSAERTGGSVSTLTIQRTQQEDSAVYLCASSFGDLPPGELFFGEGSRLTVL.

This clonotype has a count of ten or more. The chain combines TRBV5-6 with TRBJ2-1, with a weak D call TRBD1 (6 bases). The end of the DNA fits TRBJ2-5 better, so the J call may be wrong. The CDR3 consists of 14 residues. CDR1 and CDR2 (germline): SGHDT, YYEEEE. This CDR3 reads CASSLGDIQETQYF. For the CDR3, the DNA is TGTGCCAGCAGCTTGGGGGACATCCAAGAGACCCAGTACTTC.

There are many counts of this clonotype. The chain couples TRBV6-1 to TRBJ1-6; D is perhaps TRBD1 (6 bases). The CDR3 has 15 residues. The V gene's germline CDR1 is MNHNS and CDR2 SASEGT. V gave up 6 bases and J gave up 10 bases, with 19 bases separating them. The CDR3 DNA reads as TGTGCCAGCAGCACACTCGGGGGCGCAACGTCACCCCTCCACTTT. It is translated as CASSTLGGATSPLHF.

This clonotype was seen at least ten times. The junction differs from germline at one of its ends, possibly a read error. The chain carries TRBV5-1 and TRBJ1-2; 7 bases fit TRBD1. The germline V gene has CDR1 SGHRS and CDR2 YFSETQ. The CDR3 has 12 amino acids. The CDR3 region is CASSWDSYGYTF. The CDR3 DNA follows: TGTGCCAGCAGCTGGGACAGCTATGGCTACACCTTC.

This clonotype turned up a few times. The CDR3 nucleotides are TGTGCCACCAGTGCGCCGGGACAGGGGAGCTACGAGCAGTACTTC. It is translated as CATSAPGQGSYEQYF. The chain carries TRBV24-1 and TRBJ2-7; 10 bases fit TRBD1. Germline V CDR1 and CDR2: KGHDR, SFDVKD. The CDR3 contains 15 residues. V lost 5 bases to trimming and J lost 3 bases; unmatched junction nucleotides: 6.

This chain uses TRBV10-3 with TRBJ2-7; D tentatively reads TRBD1 or TRBD2 (5 bases each). V gave up 7 bases and J gave up 3 bases, with 13 bases separating them. CDR1 and CDR2 from the germline V gene are ENHRY and SYGVKD. The CDR3 has 13 amino acids. This CDR3 is CAITPGRGYEQYF. CDR3 nucleotides: TGTGCCATCACCCCGGGACGCGGCTACGAGCAGTACTTC.

Ten or more counts support this clonotype. This chain joins TRBV7-2 and TRBJ2-1, with 8 positions matching TRBD2. The germline gives CDR1 SGHTA, CDR2 FQGNSA. V was pared by 5 bases and J by 0 bases, with 6 bases of the junction left unmatched. The CDR3 is 16 amino acids. In nucleotides, the CDR3 is TGTGCCAGCAGCATACCCGGGACTAGCTCCTACAATGAGCAGTTCTTC. Encoded protein: CASSIPGTSSYNEQFF.

This clonotype has ten or more counts. One end of the junction does not line up with germline, which may come from a read error. The CDR3 sequence: CASSFGSSYNEQFF. DNA for the CDR3: TGTGCCAGCAGCTTTGGGAGCTCCTACAATGAGCAGTTCTTC. V and J are TRBV5-1 and TRBJ2-1; a weak D match, TRBD2 (5 bases). This CDR3 has 14 amino acids. Per germline, CDR1 SGHRS and CDR2 YFSETQ.

There are many counts of this clonotype. The V and J genes are TRBV28 and TRBJ2-3; possible D gene TRBD2, 6 bases. The CDR3 runs to 18 residues. Germline V gives CDR1 MDHEN, CDR2 SYDVKM. Trimming took 2 bases from V and 0 from J, leaving 18 bases between them. The CDR3 DNA reads TGTGCCAGCAGTTTACTAGGGGATCCGGGGACTAGCACAGATACGCAGTATTTT. Translated: CASSLLGDPGTSTDTQYF.

The chain joins TRBV20-1 to TRBJ2-7, with unresolved D. Between the trimmed V and J ends, which lost 3 bases and 5 bases, there was a span of 17 bases. The CDR3 totals 14 residues. CDR1 is DFQATT and CDR2 is SNEGSKA in the germline V gene (reference sequence). The CDR3 DNA sequence: TGCAGTGCTAGTGACCAGCCTTTTCCCGACGAGCAGTACTTC. Translating it yields CSASDQPFPDEQYF.

Notes on this clonotype: A much larger clonotype is one base distant, so this may be a read error. This rearrangement joins TRBV30 to TRBJ1-1, with D maybe TRBD1 (6 bases). Looked up from germline, CDR1 is GTSNPN and CDR2 is SVGIG (reference sequence). Trimming stripped 5 bases from V and 4 bases from J, with 14 bases between. This CDR3 comprises 13 residues. The CDR3 protein is CAWRRGGPTEAFF. CDR3 DNA sequence: TGTGCCTGGCGTCGGGGGGGGCCCACTGAAGCTTTCTTT.

Many counts were recorded for this clonotype. This sequence joins TRBV7-9 and TRBJ1-1, with 9 bases aligning to TRBD1. J lost 0 bases, V lost 5 bases, and 10 bases had no gene match. Germline V gene lookup returns CDR1 SEHNR and CDR2 FQNEAQ (reference sequence). The CDR3 length is 17 residues. CDR3 DNA sequence: TGTGCCAGCAGCCAGACAGGGGGAGAGGGGTTGAACACTGAAGCTTTCTTT. Translating gives CASSQTGGEGLNTEAFF.

This clonotype turned up a few times. The DNA of the CDR3 is TGTGCCAGCAGTGAAGCGACCCCCGCGACTAGCGCGGAGACCCAGTACTTC. Translating it yields CASSEATPATSAETQYF. The chain couples TRBV2 to TRBJ2-5, with 8 bases lining up with TRBD2. CDR1 SNHLY and CDR2 FYNNEI come from the germline V gene. The V and J ends lost 0 bases and 5 bases, in that order; junction bases with no gene match: 11. The CDR3 consists of 17 residues.

This clonotype has a count of ten or more. The chain carries TRBV6-2 or TRBV6-3 and TRBJ2-3; TRBD2 matches 9 bases. Germline V gives CDR1 MNHEY, CDR2 SVGEGT. Trimming removed 3 bases from V and 5 bases from J; junction bases left unmatched: 9. The CDR3 is made up of 16 amino acids. DNA of the CDR3: TGTGCCAGCAGTTATAAGGGACTAGCCCCCAGAGATACGCAGTATTTT. Its translation is CASSYKGLAPRDTQYF.

The rearrangement uses TRBV5-4 and TRBJ2-1, with TRBD2 matching 11 bases. The V gene's germline CDR1 is SGHNT and CDR2 YYREEE (reference sequence). The length of the CDR3 is 16 residues. V dropped 5 bases and J dropped 2; count of bases not matched to a gene: 6. The DNA of the CDR3 is TGTGCCAGCAGTCCGACTAGCGGGGCGACCTACAATGAGCAGTTCTTC. Residues: CASSPTSGATYNEQFF.

In its sample, this clonotype was seen many times. The chain uses TRBV30 and TRBJ1-3; 7 bases match TRBD1. Germline values: CDR1 GTSNPN, CDR2 SVGIG (reference sequence). The CDR3 extends over 13 amino acids. V shed 1 base, J shed 9 bases, and the junction held 6 bases outside the gene matches. In DNA form, the CDR3 reads TGTGCCTGGAGTGCGTCAGGGGGGACCACCATATATTTT. Protein: CAWSASGGTTIYF.

In its sample, this clonotype was seen a few times. The rearrangement joins TRBV18 to TRBJ2-3; 7 bases line up with TRBD2. CDR1 is KGHSH and CDR2 is LQKENI in the germline V gene. Trimming at V came to 2 bases and at J to 0 bases, leaving 8 bases not matched to a gene. The CDR3 runs 17 residues. The chain's CDR3 is CASSPGREISSTDTQYF. In nucleotides, the CDR3 is TGTGCCAGCTCACCAGGGCGGGAGATCTCTAGCACAGATACGCAGTATTTT.

V gene TRBV2 combines with J gene TRBJ1-1, with 10 bases that match TRBD1. Germline CDR1 reads SNHLY; CDR2 reads FYNNEI. This CDR3 has 15 residues. The junction had 5 bases not matched to a gene; V was cut back by 4 bases and J by 3 bases. CDR3 residues: CASSVDRGPHTEAFF. In DNA form, the CDR3 reads TGTGCCAGCAGTGTCGACAGGGGGCCACACACTGAAGCTTTCTTT.

The V gene is TRBV18, the J gene TRBJ2-1, with 7 bases that match TRBD2. The CDR3 length is 16 residues. Germline V CDR1 and CDR2: KGHSH, LQKENI. V trimming: 3 bases; J trimming: 1 base; junction bases outside the gene matches: 6. The CDR3 nucleotides are TGTGCCAGCTCACCCCCTCTAGCGGTATCCTACAATGAGCAGTTCTTC. Translating gives CASSPPLAVSYNEQFF.